A selection of T cell receptor beta chains follows, all from one sample in a study of blood T cell repertoires in COVID-19. Profiling relied on immunoSEQ multiplex PCR, and the TCRdb table lists in-frame clones only, not all of them. The profile shows under 200,000 clones, roughly 83% of them singletons. Sample: peripheral blood. The receptors shown here come from a man aged 18 to 29 with active or convalescent COVID-19. Each CDR3 is given with its conserved first and last residue. The D gene is left open where the match is weak. For some rows the clone size is stated as once, few or many, or as a class when expanded; others skip it.

d_gene: TRBD2; j_gene: TRBJ2-1; v_gene: TRBV3-1/TRBV3-2; abundance: NA; CDR3nt: TGTGCCAGCAGCCAAGATATCCGGACTAGCGGGAGTCTGATGTTCTCCTACAATGAGCAGTTCTTC; CDR3aa: CASSQDIRTSGSLMFSYNEQFF
d_gene: NA; j_gene: TRBJ1-3; v_gene: TRBV7-2; abundance: NA; CDR3nt: TGTGCCAGCAGCTTAGCGCCACAGGGAACCGGAAACACCATATATTTT; CDR3aa: CASSLAPQGTGNTIYF
d_gene: NA; j_gene: TRBJ1-1; v_gene: TRBV11-2; abundance: once; CDR3nt: TGTGCCAGCAGCTCCATGGACAGTCGGGTGGGAGCTTTCTTT; CDR3aa: CASSSMDSRVGAFF
d_gene: TRBD2; j_gene: TRBJ2-5; v_gene: TRBV2; abundance: NA; CDR3nt: TGTGCCAACAGCCGGCCTGGGGGGGGAGCCCAGTACTTC; CDR3aa: CANSRPGGGAQYF
d_gene: TRBD1; j_gene: TRBJ1-3; v_gene: TRBV11-2; abundance: NA; CDR3nt: TGTGCCAGCAGCTCAAATACAGGGGCTGGAAACACCATATATTTT; CDR3aa: CASSSNTGAGNTIYF
d_gene: TRBD1; j_gene: TRBJ1-6; v_gene: TRBV5-1; abundance: NA; CDR3nt: TGCGCCAGCAGCTTAAACACAGGGGGCGAGGAATCACCCCTCCACTTT; CDR3aa: CASSLNTGGEESPLHF
d_gene: NA; j_gene: TRBJ1-5; v_gene: TRBV19; abundance: NA; CDR3nt: TGTGCCAGTAGTACGACGACTTACCAGAATCAGCCCCAGCATTTT; CDR3aa: CASSTTTYQNQPQHF
d_gene: TRBD2; j_gene: TRBJ2-7; v_gene: TRBV6-5; abundance: few; CDR3nt: TGTGCCAGCAGTTACGGGACTAGCGGCACCTACGAGCAGTACTTC; CDR3aa: CASSYGTSGTYEQYF
d_gene: TRBD2; j_gene: TRBJ2-7; v_gene: TRBV5-1; abundance: NA; CDR3nt: TGCGCCAGCAGCGACGGACTAGCGGCGCTAACCTACGAGCAGTACTTC; CDR3aa: CASSDGLAALTYEQYF
d_gene: NA; j_gene: TRBJ2-4; v_gene: TRBV6-2/TRBV6-3; abundance: NA; CDR3nt: TGTGCCAGCAGTGAGACATGGGCCACGTTTAACATTCAGTACTTC; CDR3aa: CASSETWATFNIQYF
d_gene: TRBD1; j_gene: TRBJ1-1; v_gene: TRBV10-3; abundance: NA; CDR3nt: TGTGCCATCAGTGATGGACAGGGGACAGGTGAAGCTTTCTTT; CDR3aa: CAISDGQGTGEAFF
d_gene: NA; j_gene: TRBJ2-3; v_gene: TRBV5-4; abundance: NA; CDR3nt: TGTGCCAGCGGGGACTGGACAGATACGCAGTATTTT; CDR3aa: CASGDWTDTQYF
d_gene: NA; j_gene: TRBJ2-6; v_gene: TRBV21-1; abundance: NA; CDR3nt: TGTGCCAGCAGCGCTCTGGGACAGGAAACTGGGGCCAACGTCCTGACTTTC; CDR3aa: CASSALGQETGANVLTF
d_gene: TRBD1; j_gene: TRBJ1-4; v_gene: TRBV30; abundance: NA; CDR3nt: TGTGCCTGGAGTAGAACGGGACAGGGCAGTGAAAAACTGTTTTTT; CDR3aa: CAWSRTGQGSEKLFF
d_gene: NA; j_gene: TRBJ1-1; v_gene: TRBV10-3; abundance: NA; CDR3nt: TGTGCCATCAGTGATACACAGAACACTGAAGCTTTCTTT; CDR3aa: CAISDTQNTEAFF
d_gene: TRBD2; j_gene: TRBJ2-7; v_gene: TRBV30; abundance: NA; CDR3nt: TGTGCCTGGAGTAACCCCGGGACTAGCGGGATCGACGAGCAGTACTTC; CDR3aa: CAWSNPGTSGIDEQYF
d_gene: NA; j_gene: TRBJ2-3; v_gene: TRBV19; abundance: NA; CDR3nt: TGTGCCAGTTCTTCGGATGGGACAAGCACAGATACGCAGTATTTT; CDR3aa: CASSSDGTSTDTQYF
d_gene: NA; j_gene: TRBJ2-7; v_gene: TRBV28; abundance: NA; CDR3nt: TGTGCCAGCAGTTTGAACAGGTACTCCTACGAGCAGTACTTC; CDR3aa: CASSLNRYSYEQYF
d_gene: TRBD1; j_gene: TRBJ1-2; v_gene: TRBV5-8; abundance: NA; CDR3nt: TGTGCCAGCAGCCCCGGGACAGAGTATGACTACACCTTC; CDR3aa: CASSPGTEYDYTF
d_gene: TRBD2; j_gene: TRBJ2-2; v_gene: TRBV24-1; abundance: NA; CDR3nt: TGTGCCACCAGTGACCCGGGACTAACCGGGGAGCTGTTTTTT; CDR3aa: CATSDPGLTGELFF
d_gene: NA; j_gene: TRBJ1-2; v_gene: TRBV12-5; abundance: NA; CDR3nt: TGTGCTAGTGGTTTGGTGCCCGGGGGGGGAGGCCCTGACACAACCGGGTATGGCTACACCTTC; CDR3aa: CASGLVPGGGGPDTTGYGYTF
d_gene: TRBD1; j_gene: TRBJ2-7; v_gene: TRBV6-5; abundance: NA; CDR3nt: TGTGCCAGCAGTTCCGCCTACAGGGGGCACGAGCAGTACTTC; CDR3aa: CASSSAYRGHEQYF
d_gene: TRBD1; j_gene: TRBJ2-5; v_gene: TRBV15; abundance: NA; CDR3nt: TGTGCCACCAGCAGAGATAAAGGGACAGGGGAATTAGAGACCCAGTACTTC; CDR3aa: CATSRDKGTGELETQYF
d_gene: TRBD2; j_gene: TRBJ2-3; v_gene: TRBV7-2; abundance: NA; CDR3nt: TGTGCCAGCAACGTAGCGGGGACTAGATCAGATACGCAGTATTTT; CDR3aa: CASNVAGTRSDTQYF
d_gene: NA; j_gene: TRBJ2-3; v_gene: TRBV6-5; abundance: NA; CDR3nt: TGTGCCAGCAGGGTAGCGTTGAGCACAGATACGCAGTATTTT; CDR3aa: CASRVALSTDTQYF
d_gene: TRBD2; j_gene: TRBJ2-7; v_gene: TRBV5-5; abundance: NA; CDR3nt: TGTGCCAGCAGCGTCCTACTAGCGGGTATTACCTACGAGCAGTACTTC; CDR3aa: CASSVLLAGITYEQYF
d_gene: NA; j_gene: TRBJ1-1; v_gene: TRBV27; abundance: few; CDR3nt: TGTGCCAGCAGGGGACACTCGAACACTGAAGCTTTCTTT; CDR3aa: CASRGHSNTEAFF
d_gene: TRBD1; j_gene: TRBJ1-3; v_gene: TRBV14; abundance: NA; CDR3nt: TGTGCCAGCAGCCAAGAAGGGGGCGCAAACACCATATATTTT; CDR3aa: CASSQEGGANTIYF
d_gene: TRBD1; j_gene: TRBJ1-2; v_gene: TRBV6-1; abundance: NA; CDR3nt: TGTGCCAGCAGTGAAGGCACAGGGGATCACTATGGCTACACCTTC; CDR3aa: CASSEGTGDHYGYTF
d_gene: TRBD1; j_gene: TRBJ1-2; v_gene: TRBV10-2; abundance: NA; CDR3nt: TGCGCCAGCAGGGGGGGACAGGGGAGACTCGCGGCCTATGGCTACACCTTC; CDR3aa: CASRGGQGRLAAYGYTF
d_gene: NA; j_gene: TRBJ1-3; v_gene: TRBV5-1; abundance: NA; CDR3nt: TGCGCCAGCAGCTTGGACAGGGCTGGAAACACCATATATTTT; CDR3aa: CASSLDRAGNTIYF
d_gene: TRBD1; j_gene: TRBJ2-3; v_gene: TRBV7-9; abundance: NA; CDR3nt: TGTGCCAGCAGCTACGGACAGGGGGCATCAGATACGCAGTATTTT; CDR3aa: CASSYGQGASDTQYF
d_gene: NA; j_gene: TRBJ2-5; v_gene: TRBV5-8; abundance: once; CDR3nt: TGTGCCAGCAGCTTGGTTTCGGTGACCCAGTACTTC; CDR3aa: CASSLVSVTQYF
d_gene: TRBD1; j_gene: TRBJ2-4; v_gene: TRBV10-3; abundance: NA; CDR3nt: TGTGCCATCAGTCCACAGGGGTTGGAGGCCAAAAACATTCAGTACTTC; CDR3aa: CAISPQGLEAKNIQYF
d_gene: TRBD2; j_gene: TRBJ2-7; v_gene: TRBV15; abundance: NA; CDR3nt: TGTGCCACCAGACTGGGACTAGCGGGAGGGGGCCCCTACGAGCAGTACTTC; CDR3aa: CATRLGLAGGGPYEQYF
d_gene: NA; j_gene: TRBJ2-7; v_gene: TRBV5-1; abundance: NA; CDR3nt: TGCGCCAGCAGCTTGGGAGGAGGCGAGCAGTACTTC; CDR3aa: CASSLGGGEQYF
d_gene: NA; j_gene: TRBJ2-1; v_gene: TRBV7-5; abundance: NA; CDR3nt: TGTGCCGGGACTAGGAAGTACAATGAGCAGTTCTTC; CDR3aa: CAGTRKYNEQFF
d_gene: NA; j_gene: TRBJ1-2; v_gene: TRBV10-2; abundance: NA; CDR3nt: TGCGCCAGCAGTGAACAGGGTAACTATGGCTACACCTTC; CDR3aa: CASSEQGNYGYTF
d_gene: NA; j_gene: TRBJ1-5; v_gene: TRBV2; abundance: few; CDR3nt: TGTGCCAGCAGTGCGGACAGCTTAGCGTCGCCCCAGCATTTT; CDR3aa: CASSADSLASPQHF
d_gene: NA; j_gene: TRBJ1-2; v_gene: TRBV25-1; abundance: NA; CDR3nt: TGTGCCAGCAGTGAATTGGGGGCGACTAACTATGGCTACACCTTC; CDR3aa: CASSELGATNYGYTF
d_gene: NA; j_gene: TRBJ2-1; v_gene: TRBV6-4; abundance: NA; CDR3nt: TGTGCCAGCAGTGACTCAGCGGGCTCCTACAATGAGCAGTTCTTC; CDR3aa: CASSDSAGSYNEQFF
d_gene: NA; j_gene: TRBJ1-6; v_gene: TRBV2; abundance: NA; CDR3nt: TGTGCCACCTACAGGTCCCTTAATTCACCCCTCCACTTT; CDR3aa: CATYRSLNSPLHF
d_gene: TRBD1; j_gene: TRBJ2-7; v_gene: TRBV30; abundance: NA; CDR3nt: TGTGCCTGGAGTGTGGACAGGGGCTATGAGCAGTACTTC; CDR3aa: CAWSVDRGYEQYF
d_gene: NA; j_gene: TRBJ2-5; v_gene: TRBV5-1; abundance: NA; CDR3nt: TGCGCCAGCAGGAAGGCAGGGGGGCAAGAGACCCAGTACTTC; CDR3aa: CASRKAGGQETQYF
d_gene: NA; j_gene: TRBJ2-1; v_gene: TRBV5-1; abundance: NA; CDR3nt: TGCGCCAGCAGCCGTAGTGGGAGCCCCAATTACAATGAGCAGTTCTTC; CDR3aa: CASSRSGSPNYNEQFF
d_gene: TRBD1; j_gene: TRBJ1-4; v_gene: TRBV7-2; abundance: NA; CDR3nt: TGTGCCAGCAGCTGGGGACAGGGCTCTAATGAAAAACTGTTTTTT; CDR3aa: CASSWGQGSNEKLFF
d_gene: NA; j_gene: TRBJ2-5; v_gene: TRBV24-1; abundance: NA; CDR3nt: TGTGCCACCAGTCCAAGGGGCGAGACCCAGTACTTC; CDR3aa: CATSPRGETQYF
d_gene: TRBD1; j_gene: TRBJ1-1; v_gene: TRBV19; abundance: NA; CDR3nt: TGTGCCAGTAGTACCCAGGGGGCTGACACTGAAGCTTTCTTT; CDR3aa: CASSTQGADTEAFF
d_gene: NA; j_gene: TRBJ1-5; v_gene: TRBV7-8; abundance: NA; CDR3nt: TGTGCCAGCAGCTTAGCCACAGAGAGCAATCAGCCCCAGCATTTT; CDR3aa: CASSLATESNQPQHF
d_gene: NA; j_gene: TRBJ1-4; v_gene: TRBV28; abundance: few; CDR3nt: TGTGCCAGCACCAATGTGGGGCTTGGGAATGAGGAACTGTTTTTT; CDR3aa: CASTNVGLGNEELFF
d_gene: NA; j_gene: TRBJ2-3; v_gene: TRBV5-1; abundance: NA; CDR3nt: TGCGCCAGCAGCTCGGACAGCTATACGCAGTATTTT; CDR3aa: CASSSDSYTQYF
d_gene: NA; j_gene: TRBJ1-4; v_gene: TRBV7-8; abundance: NA; CDR3nt: TGTGCCAGCAGCGCTACAGGGTTAGGCGATGAAAAACTGTTTTTT; CDR3aa: CASSATGLGDEKLFF
d_gene: NA; j_gene: TRBJ2-2; v_gene: TRBV23-1; abundance: NA; CDR3nt: TGCGCCAGCAGTACCAGATCCGTACAGGTTAACACCGGGGAGCTGTTTTTT; CDR3aa: CASSTRSVQVNTGELFF
d_gene: NA; j_gene: TRBJ1-5; v_gene: TRBV9; abundance: few; CDR3nt: TGTGCCAGCAGCAAGTTGGGGGGACAGCCCCAGCATTTT; CDR3aa: CASSKLGGQPQHF